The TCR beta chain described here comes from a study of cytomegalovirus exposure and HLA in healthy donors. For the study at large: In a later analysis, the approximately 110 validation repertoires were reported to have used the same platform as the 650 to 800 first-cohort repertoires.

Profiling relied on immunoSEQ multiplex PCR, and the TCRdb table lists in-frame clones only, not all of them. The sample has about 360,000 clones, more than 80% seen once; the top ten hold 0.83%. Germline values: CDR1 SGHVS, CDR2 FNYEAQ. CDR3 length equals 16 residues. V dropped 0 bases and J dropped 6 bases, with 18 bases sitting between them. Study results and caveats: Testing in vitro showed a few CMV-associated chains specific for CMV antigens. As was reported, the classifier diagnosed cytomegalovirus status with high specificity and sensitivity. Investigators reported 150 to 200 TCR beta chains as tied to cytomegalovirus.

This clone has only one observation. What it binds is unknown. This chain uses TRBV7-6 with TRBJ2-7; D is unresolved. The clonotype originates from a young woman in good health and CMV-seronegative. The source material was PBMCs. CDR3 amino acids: CASSLAVRIRPLEQYF. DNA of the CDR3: TGTGCCAGCAGCTTAGCGGTCAGGATAAGACCTCTCGAGCAGTACTTC.